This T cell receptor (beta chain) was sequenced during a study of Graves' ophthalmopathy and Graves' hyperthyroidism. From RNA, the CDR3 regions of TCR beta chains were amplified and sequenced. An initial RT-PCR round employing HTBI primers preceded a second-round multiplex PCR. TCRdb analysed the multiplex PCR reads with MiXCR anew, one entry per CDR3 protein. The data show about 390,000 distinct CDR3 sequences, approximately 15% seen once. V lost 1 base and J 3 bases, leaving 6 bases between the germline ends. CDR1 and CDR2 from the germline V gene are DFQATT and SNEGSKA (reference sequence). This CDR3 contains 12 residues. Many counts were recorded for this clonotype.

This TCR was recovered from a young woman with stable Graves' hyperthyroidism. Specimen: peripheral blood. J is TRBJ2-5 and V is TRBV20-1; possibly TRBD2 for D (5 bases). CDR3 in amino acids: CSARGGEETQYF. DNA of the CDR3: TGCAGTGCTAGAGGGGGAGAAGAGACCCAGTACTTC.